The present entry profiles one TCR beta chain with its context. As yet, its antigen is unknown. Nashville, Tennessee was home to all donors, each a Caucasian adult. The data stem from a study of shared clonotypes between healthy human individuals. Study findings and constraints: Blood was the sole source, and tissue repertoires probably differ.

CDR3 length: 14 amino acids. The germline CDR1 and CDR2 sequences are GTSNPN and SVGIG (reference sequence). The ends lost 7 bases at V and 0 bases at J; junction bases unmatched: 5. Amplification in unsorted PBMC replicate PCRs started from around 0.3 ug DNA, which equals 25,000 to 35,000 T cell genomes. The authors' processing: ImmunoSEQ output held junction-only sequences without quality scores, so filtering differed. TCRdb keeps only in-frame clones here, not all; method: immunoSEQ multiplex PCR. V, J and clone size are those of that table, while D and trimming were read from the DNA. The sample yields 400,000 to 500,000 clones, 70% to 80% seen once.

The chain employs TRBV30 and TRBJ1-4; TRBD1 agrees at 7 bases. The specimen sequenced was PBMCs. This clonotype originated in a woman aged 40 to 50 in good health. Some clones in this sample may be carry-over from other donors' samples. The CDR3 protein is CALEQGATNEKLFF. The CDR3, as DNA: TGTGCCTTAGAGCAGGGGGCAACTAATGAAAAACTGTTTTTT.